This section outlines one T cell receptor (beta chain) sequence together with its context. Antigen specificity is unknown. Data came from immunoSEQ multiplex PCR; TCRdb stores just in-frame clones and leaves some out. This sample has 8,000 to 10,000 clones; roughly 70% occur once, and the top ten carry about a quarter. The data stem from a study of OX40 agonist ivuxolimab in advanced cancers. Study at large: Three patients had partial responses: one hepatocellular carcinoma, two cutaneous melanoma. Study conclusions and caveats: The expanded peripheral T cells' antigen specificity was not determined.

Deletions cut 1 base from V and 1 base from J, with 10 bases between. The length of the CDR3 is 15 residues. The germline gives CDR1 SGHVS, CDR2 FQNEAQ. Anyone with autoimmune disease history or systemic immunosuppression was excluded. The source of this sequence is an adult with an advanced solid tumor such as melanoma, head and neck, liver or kidney cancer. The rearrangement joins TRBV7-8 to TRBJ1-1; D possibly corresponds to TRBD1 (5 bases). Sequenced material: CD4+ or CD8+ T cells sorted from blood, taken in a trial of the OX40 agonist ivuxolimab. The chain's CDR3 is CASSLVPGGNTEAFF. The CDR3 DNA reads as TGTGCCAGCAGCTTAGTGCCGGGGGGGAACACTGAAGCTTTCTTT.